These 25 T cell receptor beta chains were all obtained from the same sample, sequenced in a study of T cell responses to AZD1222 COVID-19 vaccine. Clones were sequenced by immunoSEQ multiplex PCR, and TCRdb holds only the in-frame ones, with some missing. The sample carries about 200,000 clones, approximately 94% recorded once. The source was peripheral blood, collected 28 days after the second AZD1222 dose. All receptors come from an adult who received the AZD1222 COVID-19 vaccine.

The chain recombines TRBV18 with TRBJ1-5, with D uncertain. The CDR3 runs 15 residues. Germline V gene lookup returns CDR1 KGHSH and CDR2 LQKENI. The V gene lost 2 bases and the J gene lost 1 base, with 9 bases spanning the gap. As DNA, the CDR3 is TGTGCCAGCTCACCAGGAGTGGTAAGCAATCAGCCCCAGCATTTT. Its protein is CASSPGVVSNQPQHF.

V usage is TRBV25-1 and J usage is TRBJ1-4; D is unclear. Trimming removed 1 base from V and 4 bases from J, with 13 bases in between. This CDR3 has 16 residues. Germline loops: CDR1 MGHDK, CDR2 SYGVNS. The chain's CDR3 is CASSELFNADNEKLFF. In DNA, the CDR3 is TGTGCCAGCAGTGAATTGTTCAATGCCGATAATGAAAAACTGTTTTTT.

V is TRBV9 and J is TRBJ2-1, with TRBD1 matching 8 bases. Germline V CDR1 and CDR2: SGDLS, YYNGEE. Losses at the gene ends were 6 bases for V and 7 bases for J; bases not matched to a gene: 9. The CDR3 totals 14 residues. The CDR3 sequence is CASNRGQGQNEQFF. The DNA of the CDR3 is TGTGCCAGCAACCGAGGACAGGGCCAAAATGAGCAGTTCTTC.

The rearrangement uses TRBV6-5 and TRBJ2-5; unclear D gene. The CDR3 is made up of 14 amino acids. Trimming took off 6 bases at V and 7 bases at J, with 18 bases between the two ends. CDR1 is MNHEY and CDR2 is SVGAGI in the germline V gene. In nucleotides, the CDR3 is TGTGCCAGCAGCTGGGCGGCCAAGTTAGGGACCCAGTACTTC. Translation gives CASSWAAKLGTQYF.

The chain uses TRBV2 and TRBJ1-4; TRBD1 aligns across 10 bases. This CDR3 has 15 residues. With V trimmed by 1 base and J by 10 bases, 6 bases remained unmatched. The germline V gene encodes CDR1 SNHLY and CDR2 FYNNEI. CDR3 sequence (DNA): TGTGCCAGCAGTGAAGATTTGACAGGGGGCGGAAAACTGTTTTTT. This encodes CASSEDLTGGGKLFF.

In nucleotides, the CDR3 is TGTGCCAGCAGGCAAAACGGGGGAAACACCATATATTTT. Translated: CASRQNGGNTIYF. The chain recombines TRBV7-9 with TRBJ1-3, with no clear D. Germline V gene lookup returns CDR1 SEHNR and CDR2 FQNEAQ (reference sequence). With 6 bases removed from V and 4 bases from J, the gap between germline ends came to 10 bases. The CDR3 runs 13 residues.

This clone was seen more than once but under ten times. The CDR3 DNA follows: TGTGCCAGCTCACCACCGCGGGGCCAGGGGGCTCGGTTCCACGAGCAGTACTTC. This gives the protein CASSPPRGQGARFHEQYF. The rearrangement joins TRBV18 to TRBJ2-7, with 8 bases fitting TRBD1. V shed 0 bases, J shed 5 bases, and the junction held 15 bases outside the gene matches. From germline, CDR1 is KGHSH and CDR2 LQKENI. CDR3 length equals 18 residues.

This clone was detected a few times. This rearrangement joins TRBV18 to TRBJ2-1; D is perhaps TRBD1 or TRBD2 (5 bases each). Per germline, CDR1 KGHSH and CDR2 LQKENI. The ends were cut back, 4 bases at V and 6 bases at J, with 16 bases in the middle. CDR3 size: 15 residues. The CDR3 sequence is CASSHRDGKINEQFF. The CDR3 region has the DNA TGTGCCAGCTCACACCGGGACGGAAAAATCAATGAGCAGTTCTTC.

The chain combines TRBV28 with TRBJ2-1; D remains unclear. The CDR3 is 13 residues long. Trimming removed 8 bases at V and 5 bases at J, with 13 bases between. Germline CDR1 is MDHEN and CDR2 is SYDVKM. CDR3 coding DNA: TGTGCCAGCGGTCACACCCTCCACAATGAGCAGTTCTTC. Translated, it gives CASGHTLHNEQFF.

The chain is built from TRBV30 and TRBJ1-5; 9 bases are shared with TRBD1. In germline, CDR1 is GTSNPN, CDR2 SVGIG (reference sequence). With 0 bases clipped from V and 6 bases from J, the junction kept 9 bases outside the gene matches. The CDR3 covers 16 residues. The CDR3 reads CAWSVPGQGSGQPQHF. The CDR3 region has the DNA TGTGCCTGGAGTGTACCCGGACAGGGGAGTGGTCAGCCCCAGCATTTT. The complete variable domain, with remaining parts taken from reference TRBV30 and TRBJ1-5, reads SQTIHQWPATLVQPVGSPLSLECTVEGTSNPNLYWYRQAAGRGLQLLFYSVGIGQISSEVPQNLSASRPQDRQFILSSKKLLLSDSGFYLCAWSVPGQGSGQPQHFGDGTRLSIL.

On this clone: A junction end diverges from the germline sequence, so it may reflect a read error. This chain uses TRBV19 with TRBJ2-7; D not certain. The CDR3 length is 11 residues. Germline V CDR1 and CDR2: LNHDA, SQIVND (reference sequence). In DNA form, the CDR3 reads TGTGCCAGTAGTATAGGCGAGTCGGTCGGCTTC. Protein sequence: CASSIGESVGF.

This clone was counted a single time. The chain recombines TRBV7-9 with TRBJ2-7; no clear D gene. The CDR3 consists of 14 residues. The V gene's germline CDR1 is SEHNR and CDR2 FQNEAQ (reference sequence). Trimming stripped 5 bases from V and 0 bases from J, with 11 bases between. The CDR3 sequence: CASSLSIGSYEQYF. CDR3 nucleotide sequence: TGTGCCAGCAGCCTATCAATAGGCTCCTACGAGCAGTACTTC. Looking up the rest from reference TRBV7-9 and TRBJ2-7 gives the full variable domain: DTGVSQNPRHKITKRGQNVTFRCDPISEHNRLYWYRQTLGQGPEFLTYFQNEAQLEKSRLLSDRFSAERPKGSFSTLEIQRTEQGDSAMYLCASSLSIGSYEQYFGPGTRLTVT.

The chain is built from TRBV9 and TRBJ1-4; tentatively, D is TRBD1 (6 bases). The CDR3 totals 15 residues. V dropped 4 bases and J dropped 6 bases, with 16 bases sitting between them. Germline loops: CDR1 SGDLS, CDR2 YYNGEE. The CDR3 sequence is CASSPRTARDEKLFF. CDR3 DNA: TGTGCCAGCAGCCCACGGACAGCTCGGGATGAAAAACTGTTTTTT. Variable domain in full (rest from reference TRBV9 and TRBJ1-4): DSGVTQTPKHLITATGQRVTLRCSPRSGDLSVYWYQQSLDQGLQFLIQYYNGEERAKGNILERFSAQQFPDLHSELNLSSLELGDSALYFCASSPRTARDEKLFFGSGTQLSVL.

This chain uses TRBV27 with TRBJ1-6; the match to TRBD1 covers 7 bases. This CDR3 contains 16 residues. CDR1 and CDR2 (germline): MNHEY, SMNVEV (reference sequence). V lost 6 bases to trimming and J lost 1 base; unmatched junction nucleotides: 6. The CDR3 reads CASRGDRVSYNSPLHF. The DNA for the CDR3 is TGTGCCAGCAGGGGCGACAGGGTGTCCTATAATTCACCCCTCCACTTT.

The chain couples TRBV28 to TRBJ1-6; unclear D gene. Germline V CDR1 and CDR2: MDHEN, SYDVKM. V shed 8 bases and J shed 4 bases, with 12 bases lying between them. The CDR3 length is 14 residues. CDR3 sequence reads: CASQEGPYNSPLHF. The CDR3 coding sequence is TGTGCCAGCCAGGAGGGCCCTTATAATTCACCCCTCCACTTT.

This chain connects TRBV5-6 to TRBJ1-1, with a weak D call TRBD1 (5 bases). The CDR3 length is 17 residues. V lost 4 bases and J 1 base, leaving 20 bases between the germline ends. Germline V gene lookup returns CDR1 SGHDT and CDR2 YYEEEE. CDR3 coding DNA: TGTGCCAGCAGCCTCTTCCGGCTGGGGCTAGAGAACACTGAAGCTTTCTTT. This codes for CASSLFRLGLENTEAFF. Filled out from reference TRBV5-6 and TRBJ1-1, the complete variable domain reads DAGVTQSPTHLIKTRGQQVTLRCSPKSGHDTVSWYQQALGQGPQFIFQYYEEEERQRGNFPDRFSGHQFPNYSSELNVNALLLGDSALYLCASSLFRLGLENTEAFFGQGTRLTVV.

The chain employs TRBV12-3 or TRBV12-4 and TRBJ1-2, with 7 bases matching TRBD1. Trimming cost V 5 bases and J 7 bases; bases outside gene matches: 4. This CDR3 region has 12 residues. The chain's CDR3 is CASSQQGSGYTF. The CDR3 bases are TGTGCCAGCAGTCAACAGGGGTCTGGCTACACCTTC.

The chain links TRBV25-1 to TRBJ1-1; D is unresolved. The CDR3 is 15 residues long. The germline gives CDR1 MGHDK, CDR2 SYGVNS. V lost 3 bases and J 3 bases, leaving 14 bases between the germline ends. CDR3 in DNA: TGTGCCAGCAGTGACGGCCCGGCTCGGCACACTGAAGCTTTCTTT. Amino acids: CASSDGPARHTEAFF.

In its sample, this clone was seen once. The chain uses TRBV20-1 and TRBJ1-2; D perhaps matches TRBD1 (6 bases). Trimming removed 5 bases at V and 8 bases at J, with 12 bases between. The CDR3 loop spans 11 amino acids. Germline V gene data show CDR1 as DFQATT and CDR2 as SNEGSKA (reference sequence). The CDR3 DNA follows: TGCAGTGCTTCCGGGACATTGGGCTACACCTTC. The encoded protein is CSASGTLGYTF.

The V and J genes are TRBV15 and TRBJ1-2; D uncertain. Germline V gene sequence: CDR1 LNHNV, CDR2 YYDKDF (reference sequence). Trimming left V 0 bases short and J 4 bases short, with 12 bases between. The CDR3 covers 15 residues. For the CDR3, the DNA is TGTGCCACCAGCAGAGAGGGTAACCCCAGCTATGGCTACACCTTC. It codes for CATSREGNPSYGYTF.

The rearrangement joins TRBV4-3 to TRBJ2-7; D is undetermined. The V end was cut by 3 bases, the J end by 1 base, with 7 bases between. CDR1 is LGHNA, CDR2 YSLEER, per germline. This CDR3 is built from 13 residues. CDR3 sequence reads: CASSQGGSYEQYF. In DNA, the CDR3 is TGCGCCAGCAGCCAGGGTGGGTCCTACGAGCAGTACTTC.

The rearrangement uses TRBV29-1 and TRBJ1-1; perhaps TRBD1 as D (6 bases). The germline V gene encodes CDR1 SQVTM and CDR2 ANQGSEA. V was pared by 2 bases and J by 0 bases, with 16 bases between. CDR3 length equals 16 residues. The CDR3 loop is CSVELTRRGMNTEAFF. CDR3 nucleotide sequence: TGCAGCGTTGAATTGACACGGAGGGGGATGAACACTGAAGCTTTCTTT.

This chain uses TRBV19 with TRBJ1-5; D not resolved. Per the germline V gene, CDR1 is LNHDA and CDR2 is SQIVND (reference sequence). Trimming stripped 0 bases from V and 6 bases from J, with 3 bases between. This CDR3 contains 12 residues. CDR3 sequence: CASSIEVQPQHF. The CDR3 nucleotides read TGTGCCAGTAGTATAGAGGTTCAGCCCCAGCATTTT. Variable domain in full (rest from reference TRBV19 and TRBJ1-5): DGGITQSPKYLFRKEGQNVTLSCEQNLNHDAMYWYRQDPGQGLRLIYYSQIVNDFQKGDIAEGYSVSREKKESFPLTVTSAQKNPTAFYLCASSIEVQPQHFGDGTRLSIL.

The chain combines TRBV9 with TRBJ1-5; a possible D gene is TRBD1 (6 bases). The CDR3 contains 15 residues. The germline gives CDR1 SGDLS, CDR2 YYNGEE. V lost 7 bases and J lost 1, with 15 bases in between. CDR3 nucleotides: TGTGCCAGCTCGAGGGGGACGGTAAGCAATCAGCCCCAGCATTTT. This codes for CASSRGTVSNQPQHF.

V gene TRBV6-1 combines with J gene TRBJ2-7, with D perhaps matching TRBD1 or TRBD2 (7 bases each). Trimming shortened V by 2 bases and J by 4 bases, and 15 bases separated the two germline ends. The CDR3 sequence is 15 residues long. Germline V lookup: CDR1 MNHNS, CDR2 SASEGT. CDR3 sequence: CASSEQGGGIYEQYF. Written as DNA, the CDR3 is TGTGCCAGCAGTGAACAGGGGGGGGGCATTTACGAGCAGTACTTC.